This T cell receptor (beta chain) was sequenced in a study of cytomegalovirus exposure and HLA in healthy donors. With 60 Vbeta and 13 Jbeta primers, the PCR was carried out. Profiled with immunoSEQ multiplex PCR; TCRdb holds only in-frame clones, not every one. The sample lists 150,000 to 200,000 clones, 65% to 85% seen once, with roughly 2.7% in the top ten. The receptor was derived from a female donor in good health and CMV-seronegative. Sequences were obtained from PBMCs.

CDR3 nucleotide sequence: TGTGCCAGCAGTGAAGCTAGCTGGAACATTCAGTACTTC. Translating it yields CASSEASWNIQYF. The rearrangement joins TRBV6-1 to TRBJ2-4; D gene unclear. V lost 0 bases, J lost 7 bases, and 7 bases lay in between. The CDR3 sequence is 13 residues long. Germline assignment: CDR1 MNHNS and CDR2 SASEGT.